A single T cell receptor beta chain is shown here with its context. The antigen is not known. Libraries were prepared by immunoSEQ multiplex PCR; TCRdb keeps only in-frame clonotypes and omits some of them. The sample contains 90,000 to 130,000 clones, about nine tenths of which appear only once. Germline values: CDR1 MNHEY, CDR2 SVGAGI. Unmatched junction bases numbered 7, after V lost 5 bases and J lost 6 bases. The CDR3 is 14 amino acids. These data belong to a study of T cell responses to AZD1222 COVID-19 vaccine. Study outcomes and limitations: CD4 TCRs associated with vaccination spanned spike, dominating at 160-218 and 743-854. Donors in the cohort were predominantly white British and more often female, and clonal diversity was possibly underestimated.

The input for sequencing was peripheral blood, taken on day 0 of MenACWY control vaccination. The V gene is TRBV6-5, the J gene TRBJ2-1, with TRBD1 identical over 7 bases. This sequence was found in an adult in good health. In nucleotides, the CDR3 is TGTGCCAGCAGTCTAGGACAGGCCCCCAATGAGCAGTTCTTC. Its protein product is CASSLGQAPNEQFF.